Given below is one T cell receptor beta chain in context. Data came from immunoSEQ multiplex PCR; TCRdb stores just in-frame clones and leaves some out. The sample contains 2,000 or so clones, roughly 61% of which appear only once. The entry originates in a study of sequential checkpoint blockade in melanoma. About the study: Both treatment sequences were followed by maintenance nivolumab.

The V and J ends lost 0 bases and 0 bases respectively, with 16 bases between them. The germline V gene encodes CDR1 SGHRS and CDR2 YFSETQ. The CDR3 sequence is 17 residues long. Treatment here: randomized to nivolumab then ipilimumab (arm A) or the reverse (arm B). Sorted cells were live CD3+CD8+, lacking CD19 and CD56, from PBMCs. The source is a human patient with melanoma. Some clones in this sample may be carry-over from other donors' samples. The chain carries TRBV5-1 and TRBJ2-7; D may be TRBD1 (6 bases). The sequencing used CD8+ T cells sorted from blood (inferred from file names), collected from a patient given nivolumab and ipilimumab in sequence. The CDR3 DNA reads as TGCGCCAGCAGCTTGGAAGGGCAGGGGAAGAGCTCCTACGAGCAGTACTTC. It codes for CASSLEGQGKSSYEQYF.